Below, 22 T cell receptor beta chains from the same sample are listed, as sequenced in a study of OX40 agonist ivuxolimab in advanced cancers. TCRdb's copy holds only in-frame clones and misses some; the assay was immunoSEQ multiplex PCR. The table shows about 55,000 clones, with 70% to 90% occurring only once. The source material was CD4+ or CD8+ T cells sorted from blood, sampled in a trial of the OX40 agonist ivuxolimab. These receptors were collected from an adult with an advanced solid tumor such as melanoma, head and neck, liver or kidney cancer.

Only one count was recorded for this clone. V usage is TRBV4-1 and J usage is TRBJ1-6; D unclear. CDR1 MGHRA and CDR2 YSYEKL come from the germline V gene. V was pared by 0 bases and J by 8 bases, with 8 bases between. This CDR3 is 14 amino acids long. For the CDR3, the DNA is TGCGCCAGCAGCCAAGATGACACGTATTCACCCCTCCACTTT. Amino acids: CASSQDDTYSPLHF.

The J gene is TRBJ2-5, the V gene TRBV7-9; perhaps TRBD1 as D (5 bases). This CDR3 is built from 15 residues. Germline V lookup: CDR1 SEHNR, CDR2 FQNEAQ (reference sequence). Trimming removed 5 bases at V and 1 base at J, with 14 bases between. The CDR3 DNA reads as TGTGCCAGCAGCCATGTGGGGCCCTTCCAAGAGACCCAGTACTTC. It yields the protein CASSHVGPFQETQYF.

The J gene is TRBJ2-2, the V gene TRBV30, with TRBD2 identical over 15 bases. The germline V gene encodes CDR1 GTSNPN and CDR2 SVGIG (reference sequence). V dropped 3 bases and J dropped 7; count of bases not matched to a gene: 15. The CDR3 extends over 19 amino acids. The CDR3 is CAWRTLPGLAGGRNGELFF. CDR3 nucleotide sequence: TGTGCCTGGAGGACTCTTCCGGGACTAGCGGGAGGACGAAACGGGGAGCTGTTTTTT.

This clone has more than one count but fewer than ten. The rearrangement joins TRBV27 to TRBJ1-5; D gene uncertain. V was pared by 3 bases and J by 2 bases, with 14 bases between. This CDR3 has 16 amino acids. Germline V CDR1 and CDR2: MNHEY, SMNVEV (reference sequence). CDR3 coding DNA: TGTGCCAGCAGTTTTTTCCCCCCCGGTGGCAATCAGCCCCAGCATTTT. It yields the protein CASSFFPPGGNQPQHF.

In this sample, this clone turned up once. The chain employs TRBV4-2 and TRBJ2-2; 9 bases align to TRBD2. Looked up from germline, CDR1 is LGHNA and CDR2 is YNFKEQ. V trimming: 4 bases; J trimming: 6 bases; junction bases outside the gene matches: 6. The CDR3 contains 15 residues. CDR3 amino acids: CASSLREGLPGELFF. The CDR3 DNA reads as TGTGCCAGCAGCCTGCGGGAGGGCCTCCCCGGGGAGCTGTTTTTT.

This clone showed up just a few times. J is TRBJ2-3 and V is TRBV9; tentative D call: TRBD1 (5 bases). The germline V gene has CDR1 SGDLS and CDR2 YYNGEE. The CDR3 consists of 15 residues. V was pared by 3 bases and J by 2 bases, with 13 bases between. The CDR3 sequence is CASSEQTGATDTQYF. The CDR3 DNA follows: TGTGCCAGCAGCGAACAAACAGGTGCCACAGATACGCAGTATTTT.

The rearrangement uses TRBV29-1 and TRBJ1-2; a weak D match, TRBD1 (6 bases). Trimming cost V 5 bases and J 4 bases, with 8 bases left between them. The CDR3 runs to 11 residues. Per the germline V gene, CDR1 is SQVTM and CDR2 is ANQGSEA. CDR3 coding DNA: TGCAGCGTTCAGGGGACCTATGGCTACACCTTC. Translating gives CSVQGTYGYTF.

This chain connects TRBV5-6 to TRBJ2-7, with 11 nucleotides matching TRBD1. CDR3 size: 14 residues. Per germline, CDR1 SGHDT and CDR2 YYEEEE. Trimming removed 4 bases from V and 3 bases from J; junction bases left unmatched: 3. The CDR3 DNA follows: TGTGCCAGCAGCCACGGGACAGGGGGCTACGAGCAGTACGTC. Its translation: CASSHGTGGYEQYV.

The chain combines TRBV25-1 with TRBJ2-2, with a weak D call TRBD2 (5 bases). Deletions cut 8 bases from V and 5 bases from J, with 12 bases between. CDR1 and CDR2 (germline): MGHDK, SYGVNS. The CDR3 loop spans 13 amino acids. As DNA, the CDR3 is TGTGCCAGCGGCAATCGGGGTACCGGGGAGCTGTTTTTT. It translates to CASGNRGTGELFF.

J is TRBJ1-4 and V is TRBV5-6; D might be TRBD1 (6 bases). This CDR3 is 16 amino acids long. Trimming left V 3 bases short and J 8 bases short, with 20 bases between. Germline CDR1 reads SGHDT; CDR2 reads YYEEEE. The CDR3 is CASSSSYPGAREKLFF. The CDR3 DNA follows: TGTGCCAGCAGCTCCTCTTACCCGGGGGCACGGGAAAAACTGTTTTTT.

Notes on this clone: Its ends do not fully match the called genes, so a read error is possible. This chain connects TRBV6-1 to TRBJ2-1; D is undetermined. Looked up from germline, CDR1 is MNHNS and CDR2 is SASEGT. The CDR3 has 10 amino acids. Here the CDR3 DNA reads TGTGCCAGCGGTGACAATGAGCAGTTCTTC. This codes for CASGDNEQFF.

CDR3 in amino acids: CASSFDGALAKNIQYF. The CDR3 nucleotides read TGTGCCAGCAGTTTCGACGGGGCTCTAGCCAAAAACATTCAGTACTTC. This chain uses TRBV5-6 with TRBJ2-4, with D perhaps given as TRBD1 or TRBD2 (5 bases each). Germline V gene lookup returns CDR1 SGHDT and CDR2 YYEEEE. The CDR3 consists of 16 residues. V dropped 5 bases and J dropped 0 bases, with 15 bases sitting between them.

This clone was seen only once. The chain joins TRBV7-2 to TRBJ2-3; D possibly corresponds to TRBD2 (6 bases). CDR3 size: 15 residues. With 1 base removed from V and 1 base from J, the gap between germline ends came to 9 bases. CDR1 and CDR2 (germline): SGHTA, FQGNSA. The CDR3: CASSLGQRGTDTQYF. Written as DNA, the CDR3 is TGTGCCAGCAGCTTAGGGCAGCGGGGCACAGATACGCAGTATTTT.

This clone was observed a single time. J is TRBJ2-1 and V is TRBV2; either TRBD1 or TRBD2 may supply D (5 bases each). From germline, CDR1 is SNHLY and CDR2 FYNNEI. V shed 5 bases and J shed 5 bases, with 10 bases lying between them. The CDR3 consists of 13 residues. The CDR3 sequence is CASSPGTHNEQFF. CDR3 in DNA: TGTGCCAGCAGTCCCGGGACCCACAATGAGCAGTTCTTC.

This clone has more than one count but fewer than ten. The CDR3 DNA follows: TGTGCCAGCAGTCCCGGGGGTGGGAACTATGGCTACACCTTC. Protein sequence: CASSPGGGNYGYTF. The V and J genes are TRBV27 and TRBJ1-2, with TRBD1 as a possible D gene (5 bases). CDR3 length: 14 amino acids. V was cut by 5 bases and J by 2 bases, with 12 bases left in between. CDR1 and CDR2 from the germline V gene are MNHEY and SMNVEV (reference sequence).

By share of the sample, this clone is medium-sized (0.01 to 0.1%). V gene TRBV11-1 combines with J gene TRBJ2-2, with 7 bases fitting TRBD1. The CDR3 consists of 15 residues. Germline trimming cut 7 bases from V and 4 bases from J; bases unmatched to any gene: 9. The germline V gene has CDR1 SGHAT and CDR2 FQDESV (reference sequence). CDR3 nucleotide sequence: TGTGCCAGCACCATCCTAGCAGGGGGCACCGGGGAGCTGTTTTTT. It yields the protein CASTILAGGTGELFF.

The chain employs TRBV7-9 and TRBJ2-7; tentatively, D is TRBD2 (7 bases). The CDR3 loop spans 15 amino acids. CDR1 is SEHNR, CDR2 FQNEAQ, per germline (reference sequence). Trimming took off 0 bases at V and 2 bases at J, with 11 bases between the two ends. The CDR3 DNA reads TGTGCCAGCAGCTTAGCGGCGGGGGCCCCCTACGAGCAGTACTTC. Protein sequence: CASSLAAGAPYEQYF.

The chain couples TRBV6-4 to TRBJ2-6; 7 bases line up with TRBD1. This CDR3 has 16 residues. V was pared by 2 bases and J by 0 bases, with 1 base of the junction left unmatched. Germline CDR1 MRHNA, CDR2 SNTAGT. CDR3 sequence reads: CASSDRDSSGANVLTF. The CDR3 region has the DNA TGTGCCAGCAGTGACAGGGACAGCTCTGGGGCCAACGTCCTGACTTTC.

Only one count was recorded for this clone. One end of the junction does not line up with germline, which may come from a read error. The chain couples TRBV27 to TRBJ1-3; D ambiguous. This CDR3 region has 10 residues. Germline CDR1 and CDR2: MNHEY and SMNVEV (reference sequence). The CDR3 sequence is CASSFRLYNF. In DNA form, the CDR3 reads TGTGCCAGCAGTTTCAGATTATACAATTTT.

The chain uses TRBV7-9 and TRBJ2-1, with a possible D match to TRBD2 (6 bases). This CDR3 comprises 12 residues. The germline gives CDR1 SEHNR, CDR2 FQNEAQ (reference sequence). Trimming pared 5 bases from V and 7 bases from J, leaving 9 bases between. For the CDR3, the DNA is TGTGCCAGCAGCCCAGGAGGGAATGAGCAGTTCTTC. Its protein is CASSPGGNEQFF.

The gene calls are TRBV4-3 and TRBJ2-2; the D is unclear. From germline, CDR1 is LGHNA and CDR2 YSLEER. Trimming pared 5 bases from V and 0 bases from J, leaving 16 bases between. This CDR3 comprises 17 residues. CDR3 protein: CASSYLHLKSNTGELFF. The CDR3 DNA reads TGCGCCAGCAGCTACTTACACCTCAAATCGAACACCGGGGAGCTGTTTTTT.

This clone was seen a handful of times. V gene TRBV6-4 combines with J gene TRBJ2-2, with D perhaps given as TRBD1 or TRBD2 (5 bases each). This CDR3 comprises 14 residues. CDR1 MRHNA and CDR2 SNTAGT come from the germline V gene. V was shortened by 3 bases and J by 5 bases, with 10 bases between the two germline ends. Here the CDR3 reads CASSEGVETGELFF. CDR3 bases: TGTGCCAGCAGTGAGGGGGTAGAGACCGGGGAGCTGTTTTTT.